This T cell receptor beta chain came from a study of PD-L1 blockade in urothelial cancer. Assay: immunoSEQ multiplex PCR; the TCRdb copy retains only in-frame clones and omits some. The sample includes roughly 30,000 clones, around 87% seen only once; the top ten take approximately 1.8%. This clone was picked up one time. Deletions cut 4 bases from V and 1 base from J, with 8 bases between. The CDR3 covers 14 residues. Germline values: CDR1 WNHNN, CDR2 SYGVQD (reference sequence). The sequence was obtained from a man between 50 and 59 years old with urothelial cancer. This chain links TRBV10-1 with TRBJ2-1; weak D call: TRBD2 (5 bases). Sequences were derived from PBMCs, sampled around atezolizumab (anti-PD-L1) treatment. CDR3 region: CASSVATSYNEQFF. CDR3 nucleotide sequence: TGCGCCAGCAGTGTAGCGACGTCCTACAATGAGCAGTTCTTC.